The 13 T cell receptor beta chains presented below share a single source sample, sequenced in a study of CD8+ T cells in alopecia areata. Extraction and reverse transcription of RNA yielded cDNA as the sequencing template. Sequencing was performed with immunoSEQ multiplex PCR; in TCRdb, only in-frame clones are kept and a portion is missing. The sample includes 65,000 to 75,000 clones, 29% of them seen just once. The treatment was: oral pan-JAK inhibitor, 5-10 mg twice daily. The source was CD8+ T cells sorted from blood, collected at week 4, from a patient treated with tofacitinib. The receptors were gathered from a human donor with alopecia areata.

This chain joins TRBV9 and TRBJ2-3; 14 bases fit TRBD2. Germline V gives CDR1 SGDLS, CDR2 YYNGEE. V was clipped by 3 bases and J by 5 bases; unmatched bases: 5. This CDR3 has 16 residues. The CDR3 protein is CASSEPTSGREDTQYF. The CDR3 DNA follows: TGTGCCAGCAGCGAACCGACTAGCGGGAGGGAAGATACGCAGTATTTT.

The chain employs TRBV4-3 and TRBJ2-1; perhaps TRBD2 as D (6 bases). The CDR3 covers 17 residues. V lost 0 bases and J 0 bases, leaving 12 bases between the germline ends. The germline V gene has CDR1 LGHNA and CDR2 YSLEER. CDR3 protein: CASSQDIAASSYNEQFF. The CDR3 bases are TGCGCCAGCAGCCAAGATATAGCGGCAAGCTCCTACAATGAGCAGTTCTTC.

This clone was seen more than once but under ten times. The CDR3 spells CAWSPGQGNQPQHF. The CDR3 coding sequence is TGTGCCTGGAGCCCCGGACAGGGCAATCAGCCCCAGCATTTT. The chain employs TRBV30 and TRBJ1-5; 7 nucleotides match TRBD1. The CDR3 consists of 14 residues. The J segment lost 2 bases and the V segment lost 3 bases, leaving 4 bases of the junction unmatched. CDR1 and CDR2 from the germline V gene are GTSNPN and SVGIG (reference sequence).

The chain has TRBV6-5 and TRBJ2-3; no reliable D call. V was clipped by 2 bases and J by 0 bases, with 12 bases between them. CDR3 length: 16 amino acids. CDR1 and CDR2 (germline): MNHEY, SVGAGI. Here the CDR3 DNA reads TGTGCCAGCAGTTACAACTCGGGTCCTAGCACAGATACGCAGTATTTT. It translates to CASSYNSGPSTDTQYF.

This clone was observed a few times. The V and J genes are TRBV29-1 and TRBJ2-5, with D possibly matching TRBD1 (7 bases). V was pared by 3 bases and J by 0 bases, with 17 bases between. Germline V gene data show CDR1 as SQVTM and CDR2 as ANQGSEA. The CDR3 sequence is 16 residues long. The DNA for the CDR3 is TGCAGCGTTGACGGGCAGGGGGGTATGGACCAAGAGACCCAGTACTTC. Translation: CSVDGQGGMDQETQYF.

This clone has more than one count but fewer than ten. The genes are TRBV30 and TRBJ2-1; D is uncertain. There are 13 residues in the CDR3. Germline lookup yields CDR1 GTSNPN and CDR2 SVGIG (reference sequence). V was pared by 0 bases and J by 3 bases, with 6 bases between. CDR3 coding DNA: TGTGCCTGGAGTGTCTCCTACTACAATGAGCAGTTCTTC. This sequence encodes CAWSVSYYNEQFF.

This clone has only a few counts. The chain has TRBV5-1 and TRBJ2-1; D unresolved. Germline assignment: CDR1 SGHRS and CDR2 YFSETQ. Trimming shortened V by 2 bases and J by 6 bases, and 9 bases separated the two germline ends. This CDR3 has 13 amino acids. CDR3 sequence (DNA): TGCGCCAGCAGCTTCCGGGTCCTCAATGAGCAGTTCTTC. This sequence encodes CASSFRVLNEQFF.

The chain employs TRBV30 and TRBJ1-4; D remains unclear. The CDR3 is made up of 11 amino acids. The germline V and J ends were trimmed by 5 bases and 12 bases, with 13 bases remaining between them. In germline, CDR1 is GTSNPN, CDR2 SVGIG (reference sequence). The CDR3 here is CAWGGAQELFF. CDR3 DNA sequence: TGTGCCTGGGGTGGAGCCCAGGAACTGTTTTTT.

V is TRBV27 and J is TRBJ2-7; 13 bases match TRBD2. The CDR3 consists of 17 residues. V shed 6 bases, J shed 1 base, and the junction held 9 bases outside the gene matches. Germline lookup yields CDR1 MNHEY and CDR2 SMNVEV (reference sequence). The CDR3 region has the DNA TGTGCCAGCAGGTTAGGGACTAGCGGGATAGGGTCCTACGAGCAGTACTTC. Protein sequence: CASRLGTSGIGSYEQYF.

This clone has at least ten counts. The V and J genes are TRBV11-2 and TRBJ2-3, with 11 nucleotides matching TRBD2. J was trimmed by 4 bases and V by 5 bases; bases with no gene match: 14. Germline values: CDR1 SGHAT, CDR2 FQNNGV. The CDR3 totals 18 residues. This CDR3 reads CASSNTARLAGRPDTQYF. The CDR3 region has the DNA TGTGCCAGCAGCAATACCGCCAGACTAGCGGGAAGGCCAGATACGCAGTATTTT.

The V gene is TRBV30, the J gene TRBJ2-7, with no clear D. The CDR3 totals 13 residues. Between the trimmed V and J ends, which lost 4 bases and 1 base, there was a span of 11 bases. CDR1 is GTSNPN and CDR2 is SVGIG in the germline V gene (reference sequence). The CDR3 reads CAWTGSDSYEQYF. The CDR3 DNA follows: TGTGCCTGGACCGGAAGCGATTCCTACGAGCAGTACTTC.

CDR3 sequence reads: CSVFSTGELFF. The CDR3 DNA is TGCAGCGTTTTCAGTACCGGGGAGCTGTTTTTT. The V and J genes are TRBV29-1 and TRBJ2-2; D is unclear. The V and J ends lost 5 bases and 5 bases respectively, with 6 bases between them. CDR3 size: 11 residues. Germline lookup yields CDR1 SQVTM and CDR2 ANQGSEA.

This chain joins TRBV7-6 and TRBJ2-7; no definite D call. CDR1 is SGHVS, CDR2 FNYEAQ, per germline. This CDR3 is 13 amino acids long. Trimming cost V 1 base and J 4 bases, with 8 bases left between them. The CDR3 DNA reads as TGTGCCAGCAGCTTAGGCCGACAATACGAGCAGTACTTC. It encodes CASSLGRQYEQYF.